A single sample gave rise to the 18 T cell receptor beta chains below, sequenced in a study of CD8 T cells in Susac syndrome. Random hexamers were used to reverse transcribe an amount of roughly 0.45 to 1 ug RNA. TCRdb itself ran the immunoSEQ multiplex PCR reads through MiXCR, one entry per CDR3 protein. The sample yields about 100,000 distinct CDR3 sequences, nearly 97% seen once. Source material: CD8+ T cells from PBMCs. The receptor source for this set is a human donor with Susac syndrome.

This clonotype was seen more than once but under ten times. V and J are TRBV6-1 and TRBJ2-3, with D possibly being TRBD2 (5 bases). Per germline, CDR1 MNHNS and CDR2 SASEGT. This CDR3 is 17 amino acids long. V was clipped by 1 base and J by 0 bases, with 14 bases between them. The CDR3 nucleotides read TGTGCCAGCAGTGAAGGAGTGGGGTGGACTAGCACAGATACGCAGTATTTT. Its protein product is CASSEGVGWTSTDTQYF.

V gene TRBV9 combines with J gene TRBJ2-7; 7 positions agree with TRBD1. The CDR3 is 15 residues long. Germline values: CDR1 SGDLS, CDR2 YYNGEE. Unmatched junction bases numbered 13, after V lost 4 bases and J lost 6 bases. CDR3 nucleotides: TGTGCCAGCAGCCCCCCAAACGACAGGGTCGGCGAGCAGTACTTC. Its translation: CASSPPNDRVGEQYF.

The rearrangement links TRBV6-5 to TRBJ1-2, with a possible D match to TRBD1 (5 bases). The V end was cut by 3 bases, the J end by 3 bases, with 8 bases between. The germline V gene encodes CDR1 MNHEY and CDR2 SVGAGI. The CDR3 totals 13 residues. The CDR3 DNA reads TGTGCCAGCAGTTATGACAGATACTATGGCTACACCTTC. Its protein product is CASSYDRYYGYTF.

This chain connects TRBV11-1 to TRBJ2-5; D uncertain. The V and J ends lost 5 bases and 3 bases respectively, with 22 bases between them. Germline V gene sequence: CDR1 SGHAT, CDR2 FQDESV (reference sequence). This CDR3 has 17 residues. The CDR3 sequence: CASSVLALGSPEETQYF. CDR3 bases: TGTGCCAGCAGCGTCCTTGCCCTGGGTTCCCCAGAAGAGACCCAGTACTTC.

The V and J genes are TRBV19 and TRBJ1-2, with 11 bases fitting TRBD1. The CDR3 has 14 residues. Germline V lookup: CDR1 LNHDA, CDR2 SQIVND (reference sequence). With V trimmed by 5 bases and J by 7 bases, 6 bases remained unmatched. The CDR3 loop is CASSGGQGGRGYTF. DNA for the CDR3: TGTGCCAGTAGTGGGGGACAGGGGGGACGTGGCTACACCTTC.

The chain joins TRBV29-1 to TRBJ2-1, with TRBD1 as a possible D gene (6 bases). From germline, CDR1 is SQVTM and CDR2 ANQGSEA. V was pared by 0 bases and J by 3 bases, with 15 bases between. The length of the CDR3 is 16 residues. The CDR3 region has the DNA TGCAGCGTTGAAGACCCGTTCCGAGGGGGCTACAATGAGCAGTTCTTC. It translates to CSVEDPFRGGYNEQFF.

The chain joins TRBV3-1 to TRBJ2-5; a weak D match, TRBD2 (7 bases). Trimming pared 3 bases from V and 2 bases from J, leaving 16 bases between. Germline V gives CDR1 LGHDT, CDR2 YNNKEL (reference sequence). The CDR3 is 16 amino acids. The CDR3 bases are TGTGCCAGCAGCCAGTCAAGGGGGGGCGGGCAAGAGACCCAGTACTTC. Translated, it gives CASSQSRGGGQETQYF.

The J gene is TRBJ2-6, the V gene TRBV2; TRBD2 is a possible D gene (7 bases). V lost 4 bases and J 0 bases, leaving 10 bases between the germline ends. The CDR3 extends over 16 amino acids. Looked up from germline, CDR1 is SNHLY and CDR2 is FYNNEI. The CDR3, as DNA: TGTGCCAGCAGTGTCGGGGGGCGCTCTGGGGCCAACGTCCTGACTTTC. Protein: CASSVGGRSGANVLTF.

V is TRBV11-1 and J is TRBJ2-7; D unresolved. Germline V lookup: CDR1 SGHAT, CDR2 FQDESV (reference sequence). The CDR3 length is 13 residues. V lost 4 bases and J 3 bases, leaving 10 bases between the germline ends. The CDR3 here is CASSWGKVYEQYF. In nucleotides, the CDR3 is TGTGCCAGCAGCTGGGGAAAGGTCTACGAGCAGTACTTC.

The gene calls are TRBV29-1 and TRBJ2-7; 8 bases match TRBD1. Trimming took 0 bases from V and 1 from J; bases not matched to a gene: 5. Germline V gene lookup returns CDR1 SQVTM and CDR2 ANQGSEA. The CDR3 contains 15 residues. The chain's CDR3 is CSVEEDREKSYEQYF. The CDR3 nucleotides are TGCAGCGTTGAAGAGGACAGGGAGAAATCCTACGAGCAGTACTTC.

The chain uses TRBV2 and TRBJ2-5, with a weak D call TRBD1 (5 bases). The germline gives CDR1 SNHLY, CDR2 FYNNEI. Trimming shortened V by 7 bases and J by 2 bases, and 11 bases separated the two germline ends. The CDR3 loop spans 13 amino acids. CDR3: CASIKDRQETQYF. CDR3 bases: TGTGCCAGCATTAAAGACAGACAAGAGACCCAGTACTTC.

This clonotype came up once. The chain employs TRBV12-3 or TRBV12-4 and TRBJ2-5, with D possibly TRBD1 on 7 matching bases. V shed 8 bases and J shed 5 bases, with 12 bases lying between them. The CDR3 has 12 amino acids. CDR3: CASGGGSETQYF. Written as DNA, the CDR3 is TGTGCCAGCGGAGGGGGCAGCGAGACCCAGTACTTC.

CDR3 sequence: CASSEAGAGDTQYF. CDR3 bases: TGTGCCAGCAGTGAAGCCGGCGCGGGGGATACGCAGTATTTT. This chain links TRBV2 with TRBJ2-3; TRBD2 is a possible D gene (6 bases). CDR3 length equals 14 residues. Germline CDR1 and CDR2: SNHLY and FYNNEI. The V end was cut by 0 bases, the J end by 6 bases, with 10 bases between.

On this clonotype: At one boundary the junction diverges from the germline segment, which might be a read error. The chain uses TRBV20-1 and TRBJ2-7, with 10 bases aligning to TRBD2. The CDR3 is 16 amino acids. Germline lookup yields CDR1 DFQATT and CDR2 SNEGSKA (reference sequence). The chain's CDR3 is CRARALTSGEGYEQYF. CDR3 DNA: TGCAGGGCTAGAGCCCTAACTAGCGGGGAGGGGTACGAGCAGTACTTC.

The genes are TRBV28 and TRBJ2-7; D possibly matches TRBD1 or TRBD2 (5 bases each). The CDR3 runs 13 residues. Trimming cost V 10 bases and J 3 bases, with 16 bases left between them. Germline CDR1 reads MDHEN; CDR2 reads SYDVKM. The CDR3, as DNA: TGTGCCACCGGGGACGGAGCCATCTACGAGCAGTACTTC. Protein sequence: CATGDGAIYEQYF. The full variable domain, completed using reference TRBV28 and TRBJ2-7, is DVKVTQSSRYLVKRTGEKVFLECVQDMDHENMFWYRQDPGLGLRLIYFSYDVKMKEKGDIPEGYSVSREKKERFSLILESASTNQTSMYLCATGDGAIYEQYFGPGTRLTVT.

The CDR3 sequence is CATSRDVGQGTGELFF. DNA for the CDR3: TGTGCCACCAGCAGAGACGTCGGGCAGGGGACCGGGGAGCTGTTTTTT. The rearrangement links TRBV15 to TRBJ2-2; D might be TRBD1 (6 bases). V was pared by 0 bases and J by 5 bases, with 13 bases between. In germline, CDR1 is LNHNV, CDR2 YYDKDF (reference sequence). This CDR3 has 16 amino acids.

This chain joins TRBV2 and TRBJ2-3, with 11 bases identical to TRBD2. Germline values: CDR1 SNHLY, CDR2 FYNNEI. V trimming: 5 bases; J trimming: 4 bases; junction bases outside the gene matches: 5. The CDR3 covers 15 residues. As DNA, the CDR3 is TGTGCCAGCAGTCCGGGACTAGCGGAAGCAGATACGCAGTATTTT. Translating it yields CASSPGLAEADTQYF.

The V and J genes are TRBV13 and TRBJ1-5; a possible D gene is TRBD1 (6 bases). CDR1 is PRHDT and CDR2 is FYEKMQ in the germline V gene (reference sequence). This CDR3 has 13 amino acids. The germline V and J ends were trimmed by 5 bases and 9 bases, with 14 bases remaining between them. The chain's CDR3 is CASSAGRQAPQHF. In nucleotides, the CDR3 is TGTGCCAGCAGCGCGGGACGACAGGCGCCCCAGCATTTT.